These 7 T cell receptor beta chains were sequenced from one sample in a study of T cells after yellow fever vaccination. TCRdb reprocessed the 5' RACE reads via MiXCR and lists one record per CDR3 protein. Of 300,000 or so distinct CDR3 sequences detected, about 6.6% appear once; the ten largest clones hold 15% to 20%. The specimen was PBMCs, collected about 41 days after the first yellow fever vaccination. All receptors derive from a man between 18 and 35 years old who received the YFV17D yellow fever vaccine.

There are many counts of this clonotype. V and J are TRBV6-5 and TRBJ1-1, with a weak D call TRBD1 (5 bases). CDR1 MNHEY and CDR2 SVGAGI come from the germline V gene. Trimming left V 4 bases short and J 10 bases short, with 13 bases between. CDR3 length: 12 amino acids. The CDR3 region is CASSLTGARAFF. The DNA of the CDR3 is TGTGCCAGCAGTTTGACCGGGGCCCGAGCTTTCTTT.

The gene calls are TRBV20-1 and TRBJ2-3; the match to TRBD1 covers 8 bases. The CDR3 is made up of 15 amino acids. Germline lookup yields CDR1 DFQATT and CDR2 SNEGSKA (reference sequence). The trim removed 4 bases at V and 1 base at J, leaving 7 bases unmatched. The CDR3 sequence: CSANSMTGGTDTQYF. The CDR3 nucleotides read TGCAGTGCTAACTCGATGACAGGGGGCACAGATACGCAGTATTTT.

This clonotype was counted between two and nine times. V usage is TRBV19 and J usage is TRBJ1-2, with a possible D match to TRBD1 (6 bases). With 7 bases removed from V and 3 bases from J, the gap between germline ends came to 9 bases. This CDR3 spans 12 amino acids. The V gene's germline CDR1 is LNHDA and CDR2 SQIVND (reference sequence). The CDR3 protein is CASNYRDYGYTF. The CDR3 DNA reads as TGTGCCAGTAACTACAGGGACTATGGCTACACCTTC.

This clonotype occurred once. The junction shows a germline mismatch at one end, possibly a read error. V is TRBV5-6 and J is TRBJ2-1; 8 nucleotides align to TRBD1. CDR3 length: 15 residues. Germline-derived CDR1 and CDR2 are SGHDT and YYEEEE. The CDR3 spells CACSVDRGWRDEQFF. The CDR3 nucleotides are TGTGCCTGCAGCGTAGACAGGGGATGGCGCGATGAGCAGTTCTTC.

This clonotype was found a few times. The gene calls are TRBV6-6 and TRBJ1-2; D remains ambiguous. This CDR3 region has 13 residues. V gave up 0 bases and J gave up 6 bases, with 8 bases separating them. The germline V gene encodes CDR1 MNHNY and CDR2 SVGAGI (reference sequence). Here the CDR3 reads CASSYSSADGYTF. CDR3 nucleotide sequence: TGTGCCAGCAGTTACTCGAGCGCTGATGGCTACACCTTC.

In this sample, this clonotype turned up a few times. The rearrangement links TRBV7-9 to TRBJ2-7, with 8 bases lining up with TRBD1. Germline CDR1 is SEHNR and CDR2 is FQNEAQ (reference sequence). The CDR3 consists of 13 residues. J was trimmed by 6 bases and V by 5 bases; bases with no gene match: 6. CDR3 in DNA: TGTGCCAGCAGCGTGTGGACAGGGCCCGAGCAGTACTTC. This codes for CASSVWTGPEQYF.

This clonotype came up many times. The rearrangement uses TRBV7-9 and TRBJ2-5, with D possibly matching TRBD1 (6 bases). CDR1 is SEHNR and CDR2 is FQNEAQ in the germline V gene (reference sequence). V was trimmed by 2 bases and J by 5 bases, leaving 12 bases between them. This CDR3 contains 14 residues. CDR3 nucleotides: TGTGCCAGCAGCTTATGGGGGCGCGGGGAGACCCAGTACTTC. Amino acid sequence: CASSLWGRGETQYF.